This T cell receptor beta chain was retrieved from a study of identical twins. Findings and caveats of the study: Because invariant MAIT and iNKT cells could be present, zero-insertion analyses could be partly confounded.

Germline V gives CDR1 MNHEY, CDR2 SVGEGT. There are 15 residues in the CDR3. With 6 bases removed from V and 2 bases from J, the gap between germline ends came to 15 bases. TCRdb used MiXCR to reprocess the 5' RACE reads, holding one entry per CDR3 protein. This table holds around 140,000 distinct CDR3 sequences, approximately 4% found once. This clonotype was seen only a few times. Its cognate antigen is unknown. The genes are TRBV6-2 or TRBV6-3 and TRBJ2-3; tentatively, D is TRBD2 (6 bases). The receptor comes from a young man in good health. The material sequenced was memory T cells sorted from blood. The CDR3 DNA follows: TGTGCCAGCAGCCCCGGGACTTTAGCCACAGATACGCAGTATTTT. As protein: CASSPGTLATDTQYF.